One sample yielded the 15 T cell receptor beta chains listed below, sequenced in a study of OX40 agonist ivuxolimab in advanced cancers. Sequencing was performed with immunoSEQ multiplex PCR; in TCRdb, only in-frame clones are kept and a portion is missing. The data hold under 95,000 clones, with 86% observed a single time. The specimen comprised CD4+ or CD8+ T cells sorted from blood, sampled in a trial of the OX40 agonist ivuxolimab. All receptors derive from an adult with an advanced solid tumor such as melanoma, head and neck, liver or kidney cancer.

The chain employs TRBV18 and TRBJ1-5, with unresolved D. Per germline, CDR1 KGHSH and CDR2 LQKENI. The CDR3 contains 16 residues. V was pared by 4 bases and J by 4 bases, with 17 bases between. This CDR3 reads CASSQLTGPENQPQHF. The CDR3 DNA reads TGTGCCAGCTCACAGTTAACCGGGCCCGAGAATCAGCCCCAGCATTTT.

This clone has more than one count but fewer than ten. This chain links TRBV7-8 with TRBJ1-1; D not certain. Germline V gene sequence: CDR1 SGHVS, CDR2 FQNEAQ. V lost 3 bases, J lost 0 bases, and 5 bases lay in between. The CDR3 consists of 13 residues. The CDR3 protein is CASSFFLNTEAFF. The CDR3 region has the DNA TGTGCCAGCAGCTTCTTCTTGAACACTGAAGCTTTCTTT. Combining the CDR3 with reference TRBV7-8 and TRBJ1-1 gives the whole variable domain GAGVSQSPRYKVAKRGQDVALRCDPISGHVSLFWYQQALGQGPEFLTYFQNEAQLDKSGLPSDRFFAERPEGSVSTLKIQRTQQEDSAVYLCASSFFLNTEAFFGQGTRLTVV.

CDR3 nucleotides: TGTGCCTGGGAGCCGGGACGGTACACAGATACGCAGTATTTT. Amino acids: CAWEPGRYTDTQYF. The rearrangement joins TRBV30 to TRBJ2-3; D may be TRBD1 or TRBD2 (5 bases each). Germline values: CDR1 GTSNPN, CDR2 SVGIG (reference sequence). Trimming removed 5 bases from V and 2 bases from J, with 14 bases in between. The CDR3 runs 14 residues.

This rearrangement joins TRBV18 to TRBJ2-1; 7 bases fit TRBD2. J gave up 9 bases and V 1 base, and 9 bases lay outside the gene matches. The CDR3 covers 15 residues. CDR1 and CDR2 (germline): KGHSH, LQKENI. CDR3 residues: CASSPRSLGEGEQFF. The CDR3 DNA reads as TGTGCCAGCTCACCACGATCGCTAGGGGAGGGTGAGCAGTTCTTC.

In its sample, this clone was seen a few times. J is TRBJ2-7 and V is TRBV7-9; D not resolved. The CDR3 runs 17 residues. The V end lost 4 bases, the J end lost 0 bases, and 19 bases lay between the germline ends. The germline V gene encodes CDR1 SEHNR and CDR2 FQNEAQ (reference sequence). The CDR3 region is CASSYPSLMRSSYEQYF. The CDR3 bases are TGTGCCAGCAGCTATCCATCTTTGATGCGGAGCTCCTACGAGCAGTACTTC.

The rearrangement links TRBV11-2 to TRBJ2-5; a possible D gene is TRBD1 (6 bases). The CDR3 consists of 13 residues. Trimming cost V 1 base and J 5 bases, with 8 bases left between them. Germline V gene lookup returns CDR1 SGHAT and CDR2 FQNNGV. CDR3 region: CASSLGDRETQYF. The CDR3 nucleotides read TGTGCCAGCAGCTTAGGAGACAGGGAGACCCAGTACTTC.

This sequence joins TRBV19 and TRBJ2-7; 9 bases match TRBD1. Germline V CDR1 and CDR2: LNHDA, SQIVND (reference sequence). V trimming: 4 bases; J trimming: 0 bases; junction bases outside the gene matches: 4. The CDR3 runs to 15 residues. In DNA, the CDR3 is TGTGCCAGTAGTACCGGACAGGGGAGCTCCTACGAGCAGTACTTC. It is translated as CASSTGQGSSYEQYF.

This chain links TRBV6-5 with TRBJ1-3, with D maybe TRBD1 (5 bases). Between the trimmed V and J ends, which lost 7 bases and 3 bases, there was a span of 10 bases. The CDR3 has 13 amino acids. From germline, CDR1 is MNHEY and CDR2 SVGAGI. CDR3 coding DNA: TGTGCCAGCACAAGGGGAGGTGGAAACACCATATATTTT. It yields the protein CASTRGGGNTIYF.

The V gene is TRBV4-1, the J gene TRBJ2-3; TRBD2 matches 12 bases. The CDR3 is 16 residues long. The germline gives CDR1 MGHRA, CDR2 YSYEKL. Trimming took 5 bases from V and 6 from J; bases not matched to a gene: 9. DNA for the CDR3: TGCGCCAGCAGCGGACCTAGCGGGGGGGCCCGGGATACGCAGTATTTT. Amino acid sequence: CASSGPSGGARDTQYF.

The CDR3 region is CASSIVIAGGSGEQYF. The DNA for the CDR3 is TGTGCCAGTAGTATAGTGATAGCGGGAGGGTCCGGAGAGCAGTACTTC. The rearrangement joins TRBV19 to TRBJ2-7; 11 nucleotides agree with TRBD2. Unmatched junction bases numbered 9, after V lost 1 base and J lost 7 bases. This CDR3 spans 16 amino acids. Germline V lookup: CDR1 LNHDA, CDR2 SQIVND (reference sequence).

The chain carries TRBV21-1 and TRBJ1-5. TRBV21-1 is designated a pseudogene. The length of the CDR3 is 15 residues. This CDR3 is CASSKRGAGNQPQHF. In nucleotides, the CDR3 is TGTGCCAGCAGCAAAAGGGGGGCAGGGAATCAGCCCCAGCATTTT.

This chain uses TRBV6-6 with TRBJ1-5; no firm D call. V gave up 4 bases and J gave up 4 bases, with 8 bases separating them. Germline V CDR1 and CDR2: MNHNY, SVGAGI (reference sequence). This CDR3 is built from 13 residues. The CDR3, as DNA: TGTGCCAGCAGTTCCCAGAGTAATCAGCCCCAGCATTTT. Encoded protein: CASSSQSNQPQHF.

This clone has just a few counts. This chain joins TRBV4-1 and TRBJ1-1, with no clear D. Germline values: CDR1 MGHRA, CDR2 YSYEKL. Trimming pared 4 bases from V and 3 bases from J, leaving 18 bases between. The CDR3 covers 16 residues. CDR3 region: CASSRTNSRADTEAFF. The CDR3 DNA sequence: TGCGCCAGCAGCCGTACCAATTCAAGGGCGGACACTGAAGCTTTCTTT.

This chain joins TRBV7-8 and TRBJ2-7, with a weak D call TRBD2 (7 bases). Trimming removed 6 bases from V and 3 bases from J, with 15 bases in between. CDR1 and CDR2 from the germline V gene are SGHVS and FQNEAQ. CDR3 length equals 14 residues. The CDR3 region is CASRFHREGYEQYF. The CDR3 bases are TGTGCCAGCAGGTTTCACAGGGAGGGCTACGAGCAGTACTTC.

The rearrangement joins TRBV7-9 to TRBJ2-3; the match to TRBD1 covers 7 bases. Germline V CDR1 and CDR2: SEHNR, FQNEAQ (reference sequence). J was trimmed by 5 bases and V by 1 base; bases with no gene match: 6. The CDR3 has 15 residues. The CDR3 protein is CASSLDRGRGDTQYF. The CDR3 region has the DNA TGTGCCAGCAGCTTAGACAGGGGCAGGGGAGATACGCAGTATTTT.